This is a list of T cell receptor beta chains from one sample in a study of blood T cell repertoires in COVID-19. The assay was immunoSEQ multiplex PCR, and TCRdb's table has in-frame clones only and misses some. The table lists about 150,000 clones, about 76% of them singletons, with less than 5% in the top ten. Sequencing used peripheral blood. All receptors derive from a woman in her seventies with COVID-19, enrolled during active disease. Both conserved end residues are part of each CDR3. The D gene is left open where the match is weak. Where a row states a size, it is once, few, many or the class of an expanded clone; other rows omit it.

j_call clone_size d_call v_call cdr3_aa cdr3_nt
TRBJ1-1 few TRBD1 TRBV29-1 CSVVKDREAFF TGCAGCGTCGTCAAGGACAGGGAAGCTTTCTTT
TRBJ1-2 NA TRBD1 TRBV5-1 CASSSGGERNGYTF TGCGCCAGCAGCTCAGGGGGCGAACGAAACGGCTACACCTTC
TRBJ2-7 NA TRBD1 TRBV29-1 CSVGDSPYEQYF TGCAGCGTTGGGGACAGTCCCTACGAGCAGTACTTC
TRBJ1-5 NA NA TRBV19 CASRSVLGDQPQHF TGTGCCAGTAGATCGGTCCTCGGGGATCAGCCCCAGCATTTT
TRBJ2-7 NA TRBD2 TRBV5-1 CASSFSLRGGDSSYEQYF TGCGCCAGCAGCTTTTCCCTACGCGGGGGGGATAGCTCCTACGAGCAGTACTTC
TRBJ1-4 NA NA TRBV18 CASSPLKTAGIEKLFF TGTGCCAGCTCACCCCTAAAAACAGCCGGGATTGAAAAACTGTTTTTT
TRBJ1-4 once NA TRBV18 CASSPRQTTTGGTNEKLFF TGTGCCAGCTCACCCAGACAGACCACTACCGGGGGGACTAATGAAAAACTGTTTTTT
TRBJ2-7 once TRBD1 TRBV20-1 CSATNRGGQYF TGCAGTGCTACCAACAGGGGCGGGCAGTACTTC
TRBJ2-1 NA NA TRBV5-6 CASSLGAPYNEQFF TGTGCCAGCAGCTTGGGCGCCCCCTACAATGAGCAGTTCTTC
TRBJ1-1 NA NA TRBV7-7 CASSYPTVSNTEAFF TGTGCTAGCAGTTACCCGACAGTATCGAACACTGAAGCTTTCTTT
TRBJ2-3 NA NA TRBV27 CASSVERRAGSTDTQYF TGTGCCAGCAGTGTAGAGCGGAGGGCAGGAAGCACAGATACGCAGTATTTT
TRBJ1-6 few NA TRBV2 CASSRQNSPLHF TGTGCCAGCAGTCGACAAAATTCACCCCTCCACTTT
TRBJ1-5 NA NA TRBV6-5 CASSQSRGDQPQHF TGTGCCAGCAGTCAGTCCAGGGGTGATCAGCCCCAGCATTTT
TRBJ2-7 few NA TRBV6-1 CASSEEWRAYAYEQYF TGTGCCAGCAGTGAAGAGTGGCGGGCCTATGCCTACGAGCAGTACTTC
TRBJ2-7 NA TRBD1 TRBV5-5 CASSTGTGSYEQYF TGTGCCAGCAGCACCGGGACAGGGTCCTACGAGCAGTACTTC
TRBJ1-1 once NA TRBV2 CASSATTRSTEAFF TGTGCCAGCAGTGCGACAACCCGGTCCACTGAAGCTTTCTTT
TRBJ1-2 NA NA TRBV29-1 CSVEADYGYTF TGCAGCGTTGAGGCGGACTATGGCTACACCTTC
TRBJ2-5 NA TRBD2 TRBV4-1 CASTISGGAGETQYF TGCGCCAGCACTATTAGCGGGGGGGCCGGGGAGACCCAGTACTTC
TRBJ1-1 NA TRBD1 TRBV4-1 CASSPDRDEAFF TGCGCCAGCAGCCCCGACAGGGACGAAGCTTTCTTT
TRBJ1-4 NA NA TRBV19 CASSMTATNEKLFF TGTGCCAGTAGTATGACAGCAACTAATGAAAAACTGTTTTTT
TRBJ1-2 NA NA TRBV2 CASSSTGLRGGYTF TGTGCCAGCAGTTCCACAGGGCTTAGGGGTGGCTACACCTTC
TRBJ1-2 NA TRBD1 TRBV29-1 CSVEGWDRGRLGYTF TGCAGCGTTGAAGGGTGGGACAGGGGGCGGCTTGGCTACACCTTC
TRBJ2-7 NA NA TRBV14 CASSQDIDWGRGGKQYF TGTGCCAGCAGCCAAGATATCGACTGGGGCAGGGGAGGGAAGCAGTACTTC
TRBJ1-1 NA NA TRBV29-1 CSVEGRVNTEAFF TGCAGCGTTGAGGGCAGGGTGAACACTGAAGCTTTCTTT
TRBJ1-1 few TRBD1 TRBV6-2/TRBV6-3 CASSDTLDRPLPNTEAFF TGTGCCAGCAGCGATACTTTGGACAGGCCGCTTCCGAACACTGAAGCTTTCTTT
TRBJ1-2 NA NA TRBV5-8 CASSYGSEAAYGYTF TGTGCCAGCAGCTACGGGAGCGAAGCCGCGTATGGCTACACCTTC
TRBJ2-5 NA TRBD2 TRBV5-1 CASSLVLAGGLQETQYF TGCGCCAGCAGCTTGGTGCTAGCGGGGGGCTTACAAGAGACCCAGTACTTC
TRBJ2-2 NA TRBD2 TRBV30 CAWSVRASGGIKTGELFF TGTGCCTGGAGTGTACGGGCTAGCGGGGGCATTAAGACCGGGGAGCTGTTTTTT
TRBJ2-2 NA NA TRBV12-3/TRBV12-4 CASSPNIRELFF TGTGCCAGCAGCCCGAACATTAGGGAGCTGTTTTTT
TRBJ1-6 NA TRBD1 TRBV9 CASSVADRGSPLHF TGTGCCAGCAGCGTAGCAGACAGGGGTTCACCCCTCCACTTT
TRBJ1-2 NA NA TRBV30 CAWRSQGGGYTF TGTGCCTGGAGATCCCAGGGTGGTGGCTACACCTTC
TRBJ1-2 many NA TRBV30 CAWSTPGQFYGYTF TGTGCCTGGAGTACCCCAGGACAGTTTTATGGCTACACCTTC
TRBJ2-2 NA NA TRBV5-4 CASSLGGAGTGELFF TGTGCCAGCAGCCTTGGGGGGGCGGGCACCGGGGAGCTGTTTTTT
TRBJ2-3 NA NA TRBV9 CASSVGRGYTDTQYF TGTGCCAGCAGCGTAGGGCGCGGGTACACAGATACGCAGTATTTT
TRBJ1-2 NA NA TRBV19 CASTNPTVVYGYTF TGTGCCAGTACTAACCCTACGGTCGTCTATGGCTACACCTTC
TRBJ1-1 NA NA TRBV2 CASNRENSEAFF TGTGCCAGCAACAGGGAGAACAGTGAAGCTTTCTTT
TRBJ2-7 NA TRBD1 TRBV15 CATSRVGTGGYEQYF TGTGCCACCAGCAGAGTCGGGACAGGGGGCTACGAGCAGTACTTC
TRBJ2-5 NA TRBD1 TRBV5-6 CASSSYGQGMETQYF TGTGCCAGCAGCTCATACGGACAGGGGATGGAGACCCAGTACTTC
TRBJ1-1 NA TRBD1 TRBV2 CASSVTGTGEAFF TGTGCCAGCAGTGTGACAGGGACGGGTGAAGCTTTCTTT
TRBJ2-4 NA TRBD1 TRBV29-1 CSVAAGQGGIQYF TGCAGCGTTGCCGCGGGACAGGGAGGAATTCAGTACTTC
TRBJ1-6 few NA TRBV2 CASSEGRASPGLHF TGTGCCAGCAGTGAAGGAAGGGCCTCCCCAGGGCTCCACTTT
TRBJ1-1 once TRBD1 TRBV25-1 CASGPQGLVFF TGTGCCAGCGGACCACAGGGGTTGGTTTTCTTT
TRBJ2-7 few TRBD1 TRBV6-5 CASRVTGQGAYEQYF TGTGCCAGCAGGGTTACGGGACAGGGTGCTTACGAGCAGTACTTC
TRBJ2-7 NA NA TRBV6-5 CASSLQGTGIYEQYF TGTGCCAGCAGTCTCCAGGGGACGGGGATCTACGAGCAGTACTTC
TRBJ1-1 NA NA TRBV25-1 CASSEQGFEAFF TGTGCCAGCAGTGAGCAGGGGTTTGAAGCTTTCTTT
TRBJ2-1 NA TRBD1 TRBV9 CASSSLDRVYNEQFF TGTGCCAGCAGCTCCCTGGACAGGGTCTACAATGAGCAGTTCTTC
TRBJ2-7 NA TRBD2 TRBV11-3 CASSTGGGGTYEQYF TGTGCCAGCAGCACCGGGGGGGGAGGAACCTACGAGCAGTACTTC